The T cell receptor (beta chain) under discussion was sequenced for a study of regulatory T cells in long-lasting Graves disease. Assembly of TCR beta libraries relied on iRepertoire HTBI primers together with Arm-PCR of CDR3 regions. TCRdb re-derived calls from the multiplex PCR reads in MiXCR, one entry per CDR3 protein. This sample has 440,000 or so distinct CDR3 sequences; 14% to 15% occur once, and the top ten carry about a sixth. The ends lost 6 bases at V and 6 bases at J; junction bases unmatched: 6. CDR3 size: 14 residues. Germline-derived CDR1 and CDR2 are MNHNS and SASEGT. The time point: newly diagnosed GD, antithyroid drugs for less than 3 months. Isolated PBMC RNA provided the starting material for the TCR library. A further study also used this sample, focusing on T cells in Graves' hyperthyroidism and ophthalmopathy.

This chain connects TRBV6-1 to TRBJ2-2; 8 nucleotides match TRBD1. The source is a woman in her twenties or thirties with Graves disease. The sample consisted of peripheral blood mononuclear cells (PBMCs), taken at new diagnosis, from a patient treated with antithyroid drugs. The CDR3 DNA sequence: TGTGCCAGCAGAGGACAGGGCGAGGCCGGGGAGCTGTTTTTT. It yields the protein CASRGQGEAGELFF.